The clone carrying this T cell receptor (beta chain) has more than one count but fewer than ten. The antigen is undetermined. V dropped 4 bases and J dropped 6; count of bases not matched to a gene: 7. This CDR3 is 15 amino acids long. The germline V gene encodes CDR1 SGHRS and CDR2 YFSETQ. These data belong to a study of response to subunit inactivated influenza vaccine. General observations from the study: Authors suggested few new T cells are recruited by each seasonal influenza vaccination.

TCRdb re-derived calls from the RT-PCR reads in MiXCR, one entry per CDR3 protein. The sample has a few hundred thousand distinct CDR3 sequences, less than 25% seen once; the top ten hold roughly 10%. This receptor was identified in a man aged 50 to 69 who received an inactivated influenza vaccine. The sample here was PBMCs from blood, taken about 19 months after vaccination. The V gene is TRBV5-1, the J gene TRBJ2-1, with 10 bases lining up with TRBD2. CDR3 DNA sequence: TGCGCCAGCAGCCGAACTAGCGGGAATCTCAATGAGCAGTTCTTC. It codes for CASSRTSGNLNEQFF.